The rows below give T cell receptor beta chains drawn from one sample of a study of T cells in Graves' hyperthyroidism and ophthalmopathy. TCRdb called the multiplex PCR reads again in MiXCR, with one record for every CDR3 protein. The data contain 340,000 or so distinct CDR3 sequences, 21% of them singletons. Sequencing used blood. The origin of the receptors is a woman between 50 and 59 years old with Graves' hyperthyroidism. The CDR3 runs from the conserved cysteine through the conserved F or W. The D gene is left open where the match is weak. Clone size is not always given. Where it is, it says once, few, many or a class for expanded clones.

CDR3nt | CDR3aa | v_gene | len | d_gene | abundance | j_gene
TGTGCCACCAGTGAGGGAACCGGGGAGCTGTTTTTT | CATSEGTGELFF | TRBV24-1 | 12 | . | few | TRBJ2-2
TGTGCCACCAGGGGCAGGGGTGTGAACACTGAAGCTTTCTTT | CATRGRGVNTEAFF | TRBV10-3 | 14 | . | . | TRBJ1-1
TGCAGTGCTAGTAAGGCGGGATCCTACAATGAGCAGTTCTTC | CSASKAGSYNEQFF | TRBV20-1 | 14 | . | few | TRBJ2-1
TGTGCCATCAGTCAGGGGGGGAATGAGCAGTTCTTC | CAISQGGNEQFF | TRBV10-3 | 12 | . | many | TRBJ2-1
TGTGCCAGCTCACCTGATCAGCGGGGGGCGTGGTACTTC | CASSPDQRGAWYF | TRBV18 | 13 | TRBD2 | few | TRBJ2-4
TGTGCCAGCAGAGACAGGGGCACAGGGACCTATGGCTACACCTTC | CASRDRGTGTYGYTF | TRBV6-2/TRBV6-3 | 15 | TRBD1 | few | TRBJ1-2
TGTGCCAGCAGCCAAGGGCTAGGACCGTCCTACGAGCAGTACTTC | CASSQGLGPSYEQYF | TRBV14 | 15 | . | few | TRBJ2-7
TGTGCCAGTAGTCCCGCCGGGCCAACCTACGAGCAGTACTTC | CASSPAGPTYEQYF | TRBV19 | 14 | . | . | TRBJ2-7
TGCAGTGCTAGTCTCGGGACTAGCGGGAGGTATGAGCAGTTCTTC | CSASLGTSGRYEQFF | TRBV20-1 | 15 | TRBD2 | many | TRBJ2-1
TGCGCCAGCAGCTTTAGGGACCCCAAAGAGACCCAGTACTTC | CASSFRDPKETQYF | TRBV5-1 | 14 | . | many | TRBJ2-5
TGCGCCAGCAGCTTAGTAATGGGGCCTAATGAAAAACTGTTTTTT | CASSLVMGPNEKLFF | TRBV4-1 | 15 | . | few | TRBJ1-4
TGCGCCAGCAGCTTGGGGTCGTTGGGGGAGCGACTCTACGAGCAGTACTTC | CASSLGSLGERLYEQYF | TRBV5-1 | 17 | . | many | TRBJ2-7
TGTGCCTGGAAAGGAGTGGGCCAGGGCTCCTACAATGAGCAGTTCTTC | CAWKGVGQGSYNEQFF | TRBV30 | 16 | . | . | TRBJ2-1
TGTGCCAGCAGCGTAGGTCCGAGCGCGGAGACCCAGTACTTC | CASSVGPSAETQYF | TRBV9 | 14 | . | . | TRBJ2-5
TGTGCCATCAGTGGTCGGGGCGGGGAAGCGGAAGAGACCCAGTACTTC | CAISGRGGEAEETQYF | TRBV10-3 | 16 | . | few | TRBJ2-5
TGTGCCAGCGGCCGGACAGGGACCTGTGGCTACACCTTC | CASGRTGTCGYTF | TRBV7-9 | 13 | TRBD1 | . | TRBJ1-2
TGCGCCAGCAGCCTTGGGACAGGGATAACTCGGATTCAGTACTTC | CASSLGTGITRIQYF | TRBV5-1 | 15 | TRBD1 | . | TRBJ2-4
TGTGCCAGCAGTGATGGAGCCCTCTATGGCTACACCTTC | CASSDGALYGYTF | TRBV2 | 13 | . | few | TRBJ1-2
TGTGCCAGCAGCCCCCTAGCGGGAGCAGTCGAGCAGTACTTC | CASSPLAGAVEQYF | TRBV7-3 | 14 | TRBD2 | many | TRBJ2-7
TGTGCCAGCAGTTACTTGGGGAACTACGAGCAGTACTTC | CASSYLGNYEQYF | TRBV6-5 | 13 | . | . | TRBJ2-7
TGTGCCAGCAGTTCCAGCTCGATATTCACAGATACGCAGTATTTT | CASSSSSIFTDTQYF | TRBV28 | 15 | . | many | TRBJ2-3
TGTGCCAGCAGCTCAGGACTAGAGCGTGAGCAGTTCTTC | CASSSGLEREQFF | TRBV11-3 | 13 | TRBD2 | . | TRBJ2-1
TGTGCCAGCAGTCAACTCCGGGGCCAATACTATGGCTACACCTTC | CASSQLRGQYYGYTF | TRBV28 | 15 | . | few | TRBJ1-2
TGTGCCAGCGCCGGGCCAACCTTACAATATGAGCAGTTCTTC | CASAGPTLQYEQFF | TRBV6-1 | 14 | . | . | TRBJ2-1
TGCGCCAGCAGCTTGGCCACTAGCGGGGGGACGGAGACCCAGTACTTC | CASSLATSGGTETQYF | TRBV5-1 | 16 | TRBD2 | few | TRBJ2-5
TGTGCCAGCAGCCCCGGGGGGGCGAACACCGGGGAGCTGTTTTTT | CASSPGGANTGELFF | TRBV6-2/TRBV6-3 | 15 | TRBD2 | many | TRBJ2-2
TGTGCCTGGAGTATTTCAGGGGTCTATAGCAATCAGCCCCAGCATTTT | CAWSISGVYSNQPQHF | TRBV30 | 16 | . | . | TRBJ1-5
TGTGCCAGCAGTGGAAAACCTAGCGGGAGTTACTCCTACGAGCAGTACTTC | CASSGKPSGSYSYEQYF | TRBV25-1 | 17 | TRBD2 | few | TRBJ2-7
TGTGCCAGCAGTTCGAGCGGTATAAAAAACATTCAGTACTTC | CASSSSGIKNIQYF | TRBV6-1 | 14 | . | many | TRBJ2-4
TGTGCCAGCAGCTCAACAGACAGAACCCAAGAGACCCAGTACTTC | CASSSTDRTQETQYF | TRBV11-2 | 15 | . | many | TRBJ2-5
TGTGCCAGCAGCTTAGTTTCGCGGGGGGGCCCAGATACGCAGTATTTT | CASSLVSRGGPDTQYF | TRBV11-2 | 16 | TRBD2 | . | TRBJ2-3
TGTGCCTCGGGCTCCGGAACAACTTATGGCTACACCTTC | CASGSGTTYGYTF | TRBV6-1 | 13 | . | many | TRBJ1-2
TGTGCCAGCTCACCGTCGCAGGGGATGGAACTGTTTTTT | CASSPSQGMELFF | TRBV18 | 13 | . | many | TRBJ1-4
TGCGCCAGCAGCCAGTCGGGACAGATAAACTATGGCTACACCTTC | CASSQSGQINYGYTF | TRBV4-1 | 15 | TRBD1 | many | TRBJ1-2
TGTGCCAGCAAGCCGGGGAACGGGGATACGCAGTATTTT | CASKPGNGDTQYF | TRBV2 | 13 | . | many | TRBJ2-3
TGTGCCAGCAGTGAGGGGGTCTGGGGGAATTCACCCCTCCACTTT | CASSEGVWGNSPLHF | TRBV2 | 15 | . | many | TRBJ1-6
TGCGCCAGCAGCTTGGACGGGGCAGCCCGGGGTGAAGCTTTCTTT | CASSLDGAARGEAFF | TRBV5-1 | 15 | . | few | TRBJ1-1
TGTGCCATCAGTGGGGGTGGACAGGAAGAAGAGTCCCAGTACTTC | CAISGGGQEEESQYF | TRBV10-3 | 15 | TRBD1 | . | TRBJ2-5
TGTGCCAGCAGCTTACGTGGGGGGAACACAGATACGCAGTATTTT | CASSLRGGNTDTQYF | TRBV7-2 | 15 | . | many | TRBJ2-3
TGCAGTGCCCTCACTCTAGCGGAGGGATTCACAGATACGCAGTATTTT | CSALTLAEGFTDTQYF | TRBV20-1 | 16 | TRBD2 | . | TRBJ2-3
TGCAGCGTAGAGGGGGGGGCAACAGATACGCAGTATTTT | CSVEGGATDTQYF | TRBV29-1 | 13 | . | . | TRBJ2-3
TGTGCCAGTAGTCCTTGGGGGGCGAATCAGCCCCAGCATTTT | CASSPWGANQPQHF | TRBV19 | 14 | . | few | TRBJ1-5
TGCGCCAGCAGCCAAGACCCGGGACAGGGGGGCTACGAGCAGTACTTC | CASSQDPGQGGYEQYF | TRBV4-1 | 16 | TRBD1 | few | TRBJ2-7
TGCAGTGCTAGACTAGCGGCTTACAATGAGCAGTTCTTC | CSARLAAYNEQFF | TRBV20-1 | 13 | TRBD2 | many | TRBJ2-1
TGTGCCAGCAGCTTAGAAGGCAGAGGGGACACCCAGTACTTC | CASSLEGRGDTQYF | TRBV2 | 14 | . | . | TRBJ2-5
TGTGCCAGCAGTCGGACAGGGTCCTCTAGGGAAAAACTGTTTTTT | CASSRTGSSREKLFF | TRBV2 | 15 | TRBD1 | . | TRBJ1-4
TGTGCCAGCAGCTTCGGGCGGGGGGGCCAAGAGACCCAGTACTTC | CASSFGRGGQETQYF | TRBV5-6 | 15 | TRBD2 | . | TRBJ2-5
TGTGCCTGGAGTTTGGTAGCAGGCGAGCAGTACTTC | CAWSLVAGEQYF | TRBV30 | 12 | . | . | TRBJ2-7
TGCAGCGTCCGACCGGCGGTAATGAACACTGAAGCTTTCTTT | CSVRPAVMNTEAFF | TRBV29-1 | 14 | . | many | TRBJ1-1
TGCGCCAGCAGCCCTCCGGGACTAGCTGCATGGGATACGCAGTATTTT | CASSPPGLAAWDTQYF | TRBV4-1 | 16 | TRBD2 | . | TRBJ2-3
TGCAGCGTGACAGGCTCCTACGAGCAGTACTTC | CSVTGSYEQYF | TRBV29-1 | 11 | . | many | TRBJ2-7
TGCAGTGCTACAGACACAACCTCATATTACCAAGAGACCCAGTACTTC | CSATDTTSYYQETQYF | TRBV20-1 | 16 | . | . | TRBJ2-5
TGTGCCAGCAGTTTCGCGGGAGGGCCCTACGAGCAGTACTTC | CASSFAGGPYEQYF | TRBV28 | 14 | TRBD2 | many | TRBJ2-7
TGCGCCAGCAGCCAACCCACTACAGGGGCTGCTAATGAAAAACTGTTTTTT | CASSQPTTGAANEKLFF | TRBV4-1 | 17 | TRBD1 | few | TRBJ1-4